Listed below are T cell receptor beta chains from one sample, sequenced in a study of blood T cell repertoires in COVID-19. Profiling relied on immunoSEQ multiplex PCR, and the TCRdb table lists in-frame clones only, not all of them. The data show 200,000 or so clones, more than 85% seen once. The sample comprised peripheral blood. The receptors here all came from a man in his 60s with COVID-19, enrolled during active disease. Both conserved end residues are part of each CDR3. D genes are given only for firm matches. A row's size may be missing; if present it is once, few, many or a size class.

D gene,clone size,V gene,J gene,CDR3 protein,CDR3 DNA
TRBD1,-,TRBV6-2/TRBV6-3,TRBJ1-1,CASSANLQQGALAFF,TGTGCCAGCAGTGCTAACCTTCAACAGGGGGCTTTAGCTTTCTTT
TRBD1,-,TRBV6-2/TRBV6-3,TRBJ2-1,CASSYVDRGYNEQFF,TGTGCCAGCAGTTACGTGGACAGGGGGTACAATGAGCAGTTCTTC
-,-,TRBV6-6,TRBJ2-7,CASSTAYEQYF,TGTGCCAGCAGTACAGCATACGAGCAGTACTTC
TRBD2,once,TRBV5-1,TRBJ2-1,CASSLVAGGLNEQFF,TGCGCCAGCAGCTTGGTCGCGGGGGGGCTCAATGAGCAGTTCTTC
TRBD1,-,TRBV5-4,TRBJ1-5,CASSEGQGSNQPQHF,TGTGCCAGCAGCGAGGGACAGGGTAGCAATCAGCCCCAGCATTTT
TRBD1,-,TRBV6-5,TRBJ2-5,CASSFRGKDTQYF,TGTGCCAGCAGTTTCAGGGGGAAGGACACCCAGTACTTC
-,-,TRBV7-2,TRBJ2-1,CASSFVREYEQFF,TGTGCCAGCAGCTTTGTCCGGGAATATGAGCAGTTCTTC
-,-,TRBV7-3,TRBJ2-2,CASSLGGAVPGELFF,TGTGCCAGCAGCTTAGGGGGCGCGGTCCCCGGGGAGCTGTTTTTT
TRBD2,-,TRBV24-1,TRBJ2-1,CATSDLGTSGSEYEQFF,TGTGCCACCAGTGACCTTGGGACTAGCGGGAGTGAATATGAGCAGTTCTTC
-,-,TRBV5-1,TRBJ2-7,CASSLFGSVPYEQYF,TGCGCCAGCAGCTTGTTCGGTAGCGTCCCCTACGAGCAGTACTTC
-,-,TRBV4-1,TRBJ1-2,CASSQDPGDYGYTF,TGCGCCAGCAGCCAAGATCCAGGTGACTATGGCTACACCTTC
TRBD1,-,TRBV7-9,TRBJ2-7,CASSPPTGGSPTPYEQYF,TGTGCCAGCAGCCCTCCCACAGGGGGCTCTCCAACTCCCTACGAGCAGTACTTC
-,-,TRBV6-2/TRBV6-3,TRBJ1-2,CASSSGRDWLGGYTF,TGTGCCAGCAGCTCCGGAAGAGACTGGCTGGGTGGCTACACCTTC
TRBD2,-,TRBV5-6,TRBJ2-7,CASSTGRGEQYF,TGTGCCAGCAGCACCGGGAGGGGGGAGCAGTACTTC
TRBD1,-,TRBV19,TRBJ1-1,CASGLSWGQGERTEAFF,TGTGCCAGTGGACTCAGTTGGGGGCAGGGGGAAAGAACTGAAGCTTTCTTT
TRBD2,-,TRBV30,TRBJ2-2,CAWSISTSGNTGELFF,TGTGCCTGGAGTATCTCCACTAGCGGGAACACCGGGGAGCTGTTTTTT
TRBD2,-,TRBV29-1,TRBJ2-1,CSVEVAGVQDNEQFF,TGCAGCGTTGAGGTAGCGGGAGTTCAGGACAATGAGCAGTTCTTC
TRBD1,-,TRBV19,TRBJ1-5,CASNQGAVQPQHF,TGTGCCAGTAATCAGGGGGCTGTCCAGCCCCAGCATTTT
-,-,TRBV7-9,TRBJ1-5,CASSSQGFNQPQHF,TGTGCCAGCAGCTCACAGGGTTTCAATCAGCCCCAGCATTTT
-,-,TRBV5-1,TRBJ1-2,CASSFLQVGYGYTF,TGCGCCAGCAGCTTCCTCCAGGTGGGCTATGGCTACACCTTC
-,-,TRBV27,TRBJ2-1,CASSLGAPPGEQFF,TGTGCCAGCAGTTTAGGAGCGCCTCCCGGTGAGCAGTTCTTC
TRBD1,-,TRBV9,TRBJ2-3,CASSVQGTGSTDTQYF,TGTGCCAGCAGCGTGCAGGGGACAGGGAGCACAGATACGCAGTATTTT
TRBD1,-,TRBV4-1,TRBJ1-4,CASRRTTGVGDEKLFF,TGCGCCAGCAGGCGAACCACAGGGGTAGGGGATGAAAAACTGTTTTTT
-,-,TRBV27,TRBJ2-2,CASSSDSFTGELFF,TGTGCCAGCAGTTCGGACAGCTTCACCGGGGAGCTGTTTTTT
TRBD1,-,TRBV27,TRBJ2-7,CASSLYSRTGKGVYEQYF,TGTGCCAGCAGTTTATACAGTAGGACAGGGAAGGGAGTCTACGAGCAGTACTTC
-,-,TRBV9,TRBJ1-1,CASSVDATLNTEAFF,TGTGCCAGCAGCGTAGATGCCACATTGAACACTGAAGCTTTCTTT
-,-,TRBV5-1,TRBJ2-7,CASSPGAGDLLTYEQYF,TGCGCCAGCAGCCCTGGGGCAGGGGACCTTCTTACCTACGAGCAGTACTTC
TRBD1,-,TRBV19,TRBJ1-6,CASSIAGRGLDSPLHF,TGTGCCAGTAGTATAGCGGGCAGGGGGCTGGATTCACCCCTCCACTTT
-,-,TRBV9,TRBJ2-2,CASSVGTGPGELFF,TGTGCCAGCAGCGTAGGAACAGGGCCCGGGGAGCTGTTTTTT
TRBD1,-,TRBV14,TRBJ2-3,CASSRTGVSTDTQYF,TGTGCCAGCAGCCGGACAGGGGTCAGCACAGATACGCAGTATTTT
-,-,TRBV11-2,TRBJ2-4,CASRGQGIAKNIQYF,TGTGCCAGCAGGGGGCAGGGAATAGCCAAAAACATTCAGTACTTC
TRBD1,-,TRBV27,TRBJ1-3,CASRTGGSSNTIYF,TGTGCCAGCAGGACAGGGGGGAGTTCAAACACCATATATTTT
TRBD2,-,TRBV5-4,TRBJ2-1,CASSLGLAGSLQLEQFF,TGTGCCAGCAGCTTGGGACTAGCGGGGTCGCTCCAGCTTGAGCAGTTCTTC
-,-,TRBV5-6,TRBJ1-1,CASNQGQLRTEAFF,TGTGCCAGCAACCAGGGGCAGTTGAGGACTGAAGCTTTCTTT
-,-,TRBV5-1,TRBJ1-4,CASSSGGALNEKLFF,TGCGCCAGCAGCTCCGGCGGGGCACTTAATGAAAAACTGTTTTTT
TRBD1,-,TRBV6-6,TRBJ1-4,CASSSQTGRNEKLFF,TGTGCCAGCAGTTCCCAGACAGGGCGGAATGAAAAACTGTTTTTT
-,-,TRBV19,TRBJ2-7,CATQGRTGRGSYEQYF,TGTGCCACCCAGGGACGTACTGGGCGGGGCTCCTACGAGCAGTACTTC
-,-,TRBV28,TRBJ2-1,CASKLNEQFF,TGTGCCAGCAAATTAAATGAGCAGTTCTTC
-,-,TRBV7-7,TRBJ2-1,CASSLDGSPRGEQFF,TGTGCTAGCAGCTTAGACGGATCTCCAAGGGGTGAGCAGTTCTTC
TRBD1,-,TRBV18,TRBJ1-1,CASSPLQGAQNRRNTEAFF,TGTGCCAGCTCACCACTACAGGGGGCTCAAAATAGGAGGAACACTGAAGCTTTCTTT
-,-,TRBV7-3,TRBJ2-1,CASSLRAGVGREQFF,TGTGCCAGCAGCTTAAGGGCAGGGGTAGGTCGTGAGCAGTTCTTC
-,-,TRBV27,TRBJ1-6,CASSLVYGRSSYNSPLHF,TGTGCCAGCAGTTTAGTATACGGAAGGAGCTCCTATAATTCACCCCTCCACTTT
-,-,TRBV19,TRBJ2-1,CASTAPGSGAYNEQFF,TGTGCCAGTACCGCCCCGGGGTCCGGCGCCTACAATGAGCAGTTCTTC
-,few,TRBV5-4,TRBJ1-1,CASSQNTEAFF,TGTGCCAGCAGCCAGAACACTGAAGCTTTCTTT
-,-,TRBV15,TRBJ1-1,CATSSMTSMNTEAFF,TGTGCCACCAGCAGCATGACTTCTATGAACACTGAAGCTTTCTTT
-,few,TRBV11-2,TRBJ2-1,CASSSLEVVEQFF,TGTGCCAGCAGCTCCCTAGAGGTGGTTGAGCAGTTCTTC
-,-,TRBV19,TRBJ1-3,CASSMSGAGGNTIYF,TGTGCCAGTAGTATGAGCGGGGCGGGGGGAAACACCATATATTTT
TRBD1,-,TRBV5-4,TRBJ1-2,CASSSGRQGGYYGYTF,TGTGCCAGCAGCTCGGGGAGACAGGGGGGATACTATGGCTACACCTTC
TRBD1,few,TRBV18,TRBJ1-3,CASSPLTGSDTIYF,TGTGCCAGCTCACCCCTGACAGGGTCGGACACCATATATTTT